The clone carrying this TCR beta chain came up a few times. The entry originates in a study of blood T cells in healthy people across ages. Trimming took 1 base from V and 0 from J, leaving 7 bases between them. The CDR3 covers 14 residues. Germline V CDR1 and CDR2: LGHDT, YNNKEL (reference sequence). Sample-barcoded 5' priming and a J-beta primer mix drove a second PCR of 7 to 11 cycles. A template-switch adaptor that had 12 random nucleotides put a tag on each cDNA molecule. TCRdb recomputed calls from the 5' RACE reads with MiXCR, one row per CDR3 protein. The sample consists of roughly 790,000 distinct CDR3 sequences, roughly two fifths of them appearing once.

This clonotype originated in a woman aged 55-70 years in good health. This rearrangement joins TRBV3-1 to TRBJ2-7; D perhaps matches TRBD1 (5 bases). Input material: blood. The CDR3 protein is CASSQARASYEQYF. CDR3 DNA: TGTGCCAGCAGCCAAGCCAGGGCCTCCTACGAGCAGTACTTC.